This T cell receptor beta chain derives from a study of T cells after yellow fever vaccination. TCRdb ran MiXCR on the 5' RACE reads and lists one entry per CDR3 protein. The data contain a few hundred thousand distinct CDR3 sequences, about 9.5% of them singletons. The sample here was PBMCs, taken on the day of the first yellow fever vaccination. This TCR derives from a man between 18 and 35 years old who received the YFV17D yellow fever vaccine.

The CDR3 DNA sequence: TGTGCCACCAGCAGGACAGGGAATGAAAAACTGTTTTTT. Translating gives CATSRTGNEKLFF. The gene calls are TRBV15 and TRBJ1-4, with 7 positions matching TRBD1. CDR3 length equals 13 residues. V shed 3 bases and J 5 bases; nucleotides not matched to a gene: 0. Germline lookup yields CDR1 LNHNV and CDR2 YYDKDF (reference sequence).